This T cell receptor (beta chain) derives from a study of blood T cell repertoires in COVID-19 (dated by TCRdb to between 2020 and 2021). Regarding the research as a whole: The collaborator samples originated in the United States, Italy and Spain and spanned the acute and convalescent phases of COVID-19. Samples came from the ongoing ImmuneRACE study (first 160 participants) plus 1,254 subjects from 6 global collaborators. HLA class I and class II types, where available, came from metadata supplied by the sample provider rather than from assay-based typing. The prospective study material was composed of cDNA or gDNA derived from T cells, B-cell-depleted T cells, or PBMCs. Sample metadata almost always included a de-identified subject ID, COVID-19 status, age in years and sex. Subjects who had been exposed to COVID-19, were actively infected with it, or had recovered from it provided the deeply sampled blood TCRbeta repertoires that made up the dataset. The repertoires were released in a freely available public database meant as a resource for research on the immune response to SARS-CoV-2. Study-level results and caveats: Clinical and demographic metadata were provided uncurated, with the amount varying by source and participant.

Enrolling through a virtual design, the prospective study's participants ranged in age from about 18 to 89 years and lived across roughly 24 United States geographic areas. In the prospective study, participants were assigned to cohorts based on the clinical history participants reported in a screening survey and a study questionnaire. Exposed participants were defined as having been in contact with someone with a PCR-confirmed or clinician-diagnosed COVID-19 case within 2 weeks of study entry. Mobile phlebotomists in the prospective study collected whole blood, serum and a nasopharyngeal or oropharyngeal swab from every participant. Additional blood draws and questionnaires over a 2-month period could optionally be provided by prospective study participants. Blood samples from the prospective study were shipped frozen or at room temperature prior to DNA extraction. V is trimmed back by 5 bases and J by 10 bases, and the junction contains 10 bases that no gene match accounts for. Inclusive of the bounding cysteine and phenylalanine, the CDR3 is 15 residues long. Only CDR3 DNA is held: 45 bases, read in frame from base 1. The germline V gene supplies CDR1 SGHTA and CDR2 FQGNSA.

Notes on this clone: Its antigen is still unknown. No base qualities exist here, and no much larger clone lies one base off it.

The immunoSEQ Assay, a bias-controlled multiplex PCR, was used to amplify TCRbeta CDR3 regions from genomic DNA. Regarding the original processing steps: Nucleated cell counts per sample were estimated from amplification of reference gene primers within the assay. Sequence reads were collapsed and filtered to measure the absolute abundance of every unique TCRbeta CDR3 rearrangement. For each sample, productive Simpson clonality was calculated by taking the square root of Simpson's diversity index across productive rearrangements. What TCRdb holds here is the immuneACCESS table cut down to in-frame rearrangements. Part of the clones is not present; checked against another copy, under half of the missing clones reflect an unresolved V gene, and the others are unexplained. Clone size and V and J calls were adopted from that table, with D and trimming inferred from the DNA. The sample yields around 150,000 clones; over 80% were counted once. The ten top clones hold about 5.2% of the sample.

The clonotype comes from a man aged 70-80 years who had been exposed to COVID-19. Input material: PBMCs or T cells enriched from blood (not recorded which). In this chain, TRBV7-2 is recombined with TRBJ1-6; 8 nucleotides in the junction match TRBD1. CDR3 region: CASSNTGTGLSPLHF. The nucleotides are TGTGCCAGCAGCAATACCGGGACAGGTCTATCACCCCTCCACTTT. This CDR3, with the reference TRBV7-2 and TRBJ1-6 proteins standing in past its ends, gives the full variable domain GAGVSQSPSNKVTEKGKDVELRCDPISGHTALYWYRQSLGQGLEFLIYFQGNSAPDKSGLPSDRFSAERTGGSVSTLTIQRTQQEDSAVYLCASSNTGTGLSPLHFGNGTRLTVT.